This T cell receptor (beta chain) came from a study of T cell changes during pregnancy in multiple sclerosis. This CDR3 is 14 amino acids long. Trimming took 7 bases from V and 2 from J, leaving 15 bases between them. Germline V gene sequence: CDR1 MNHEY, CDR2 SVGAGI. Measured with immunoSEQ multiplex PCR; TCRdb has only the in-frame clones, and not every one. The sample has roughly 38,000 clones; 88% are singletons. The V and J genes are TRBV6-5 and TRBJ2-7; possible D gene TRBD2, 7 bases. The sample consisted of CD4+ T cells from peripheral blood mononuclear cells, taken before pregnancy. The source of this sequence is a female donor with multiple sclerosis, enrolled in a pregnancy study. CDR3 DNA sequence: TGTGCCAGCACCAAGGGGGGGGGCGCCTACGAGCAGTACTTC. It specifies CASTKGGGAYEQYF.